A single TCR beta chain is shown here with its context. This clone's antigen is unknown. There are no base qualities to consult, and no much larger clone falls within one base. Participants in the prospective study were enrolled through a virtual design, were aged about 18 to 90 years, and lived in roughly 24 United States geographic areas. Cohort assignment in the prospective study relied on participant-reported clinical history from a screening survey and a study questionnaire. Recovered participants in ImmuneRACE Cohort 3 were defined by two consecutive negative NP/OP PCR tests, clearance by a healthcare professional, or resolution of symptoms. In the prospective study, mobile phlebotomists collected whole blood, serum and a nasopharyngeal or oropharyngeal swab from each participant. Over an approximately two-month period, participants in the prospective study had the option of providing additional blood draws and questionnaires. Before DNA extraction, prospective study blood samples were shipped either frozen or at room temperature.

The data were obtained in a study of blood T cell repertoires in COVID-19 (dated by TCRdb to 2018 to 2020). Context from the whole study: Samples covering the acute and convalescent phases of COVID-19 were provided by collaborators in the United States, Italy and Spain. The prospective study material was composed of cDNA or gDNA derived from T cells, B-cell-depleted T cells, or PBMCs. Deeply sampled blood TCRbeta repertoires from subjects exposed to, actively infected with, or recovered from COVID-19 were included in the dataset. The repertoires were made available in a free public database intended to serve as a resource for research on the immune response to SARS-CoV-2. Samples were obtained from the ongoing ImmuneRACE study (first 160 participants) and from 1,254 subjects provided by 6 global collaborators. Sample metadata almost always included a de-identified subject ID, COVID-19 status, age in years and sex. Where HLA class I and class II types were available, the types were taken from metadata supplied by the sample provider, not from assay-based typing. Findings and caveats that apply to the study as a whole: The quantity of clinical and demographic metadata differed by source and by participant and was supplied without curation.

TCRbeta CDR3 regions were amplified from genomic DNA using the immunoSEQ Assay, a bias-controlled multiplex PCR. The authors' analysis ran thus. The number of nucleated cells in each sample was estimated by amplification of reference gene primers within the assay. To quantify the absolute abundance of each unique TCRbeta CDR3 rearrangement, sequence reads were collapsed and filtered. For each sample, productive Simpson clonality was calculated as the square root of Simpson's diversity index across productive rearrangements. The source is immuneACCESS, and TCRdb retained only in-frame sequences with V and J called. Part of the clones is not carried over; for the studies checked, unresolved V genes explain less than half of this, and the remainder is unexplained. From that table come the V and J calls and clone size; the DNA was used to work out D and trimming. Present in this sample are about 500,000 clones, 87% of which were seen just once. The ten largest clones take up 0.7% of the sample.

Counted from cysteine to phenylalanine, this CDR3 has 15 amino acids. CDR3 DNA only is kept here, 45 bases in frame from base 1. Sequences ENHRY (CDR1) and SYGVKD (CDR2) are obtained from the germline V gene. Between the V and J ends, shortened by 4 bases and 5 bases respectively, the junction contains 15 bases. The chain uses TRBV10-3 and TRBJ2-1; TRBD2 might be the D gene, on 6 matching bases. The origin of this receptor is a woman aged 18-29 years who had recovered from COVID-19. The sequenced sample consisted of PBMCs or T cells enriched from blood (not recorded which). The CDR3 region has the sequence CAISVSVAEHNEQFF. The DNA sequence reads TGTGCCATCAGTGTGTCAGTAGCGGAGCACAATGAGCAGTTCTTC.